The 4 T cell receptor beta chains presented below share a single source sample, sequenced in a study of CD8+ T cells in alopecia areata. RNA was extracted and reverse transcribed into cDNA as the sequencing template. The method was immunoSEQ multiplex PCR; TCRdb's version includes in-frame clones alone and lacks a portion of them. The table has 90,000 to 120,000 clones, under 60% seen once; the top ten hold about 23%. The material sequenced was NKG2D-low CD8+ T cells sorted from blood. Every receptor here comes from a human donor with alopecia areata.

The chain employs TRBV25-1 and TRBJ1-1; a weak D match, TRBD1 (5 bases). Germline CDR1 is MGHDK and CDR2 is SYGVNS. The CDR3 covers 14 residues. The CDR3 loop reads CALAGRGGYTEAFF. The CDR3 bases are TGTGCGTTAGCAGGGAGGGGAGGGTACACTGAAGCTTTCTTT.

CDR3 in amino acids: CASRFEGLVTDTQYF. The CDR3 coding sequence is TGCGCCAGCAGGTTCGAGGGACTAGTGACAGATACGCAGTATTTT. The genes are TRBV5-1 and TRBJ2-3; 8 nucleotides agree with TRBD2. CDR3 length: 15 residues. Germline V lookup: CDR1 SGHRS, CDR2 YFSETQ. The junction had 8 bases not matched to a gene; V was cut back by 5 bases and J by 3 bases.

The rearrangement links TRBV28 to TRBJ2-5; weak D call: TRBD2 (7 bases). This CDR3 comprises 14 residues. Germline V gene lookup returns CDR1 MDHEN and CDR2 SYDVKM. V dropped 6 bases and J dropped 4 bases, with 15 bases sitting between them. As DNA, the CDR3 is TGTGCCAGCAGCGTAACAGGGAGGGGAGAGACCCAGTACTTC. It is translated as CASSVTGRGETQYF.

This clone was found a few times. The rearrangement joins TRBV5-1 to TRBJ2-1; 8 bases line up with TRBD1. In germline, CDR1 is SGHRS, CDR2 YFSETQ. J lost 5 bases, V lost 0 bases, and 1 base had no gene match. This CDR3 has 14 amino acids. The CDR3 here is CASSLGTGNNEQFF. Here the CDR3 DNA reads TGCGCCAGCAGCTTGGGGACAGGGAACAATGAGCAGTTCTTC.